The text below deals with one T cell receptor beta chain. The antigen is unknown. CD25-based Treg depletion was applied to purified naive CD4+ T cells. After constant-region reverse-primer amplification, full-length variable regions underwent semi-nested PCR with Nested Universal Primer A. Each CDR3 protein gets one entry after TCRdb re-called the 5' RACE reads with MiXCR. This sample carries about 54,000 distinct CDR3 sequences, 17% of them seen once, and the ten largest clones take about 2.2%. The CDR3 extends over 15 amino acids. Germline CDR1 is SGHVS and CDR2 is FNYEAQ. The ends were cut back, 2 bases at V and 2 bases at J, with 12 bases in the middle. Study-level findings and limits: Greatest tumor Treg TCR overlap was with tumor naive CD4+ cells.

Sequencing was carried out using naive CD4+ T cells sorted from blood. Subset: naive CD4+ T cells, CD4+CD45RA+CD25-. The V gene is TRBV7-6, the J gene TRBJ2-5; D remains ambiguous. The origin of this receptor is a female donor with breast cancer. CDR3 coding DNA: TGTGCCAGCAGCTTATCTCGGAATTCACAAGAGACCCAGTACTTC. It encodes CASSLSRNSQETQYF.